This entry features one TCR beta chain sequence. Assay: immunoSEQ multiplex PCR; the TCRdb copy retains only in-frame clones and omits some. The top ten clones hold 11% of a sample with 150,000 to 200,000 clones, 81% of them seen once. These data are taken from a study of blood T cell repertoires in COVID-19. Germline-derived CDR1 and CDR2 are SGHDT and YYEEEE. J lost 3 bases, V lost 3 bases, and 2 bases had no gene match. CDR3 length: 14 amino acids. This chain connects TRBV5-6 to TRBJ2-7; 11 bases align to TRBD1. The origin of this receptor is a man between 60 and 75 years old with active or convalescent COVID-19. The sample taken for sequencing was peripheral blood. The CDR3 protein is CASSWGTGGYEQYF. Here the CDR3 DNA reads TGTGCCAGCAGCTGGGGGACAGGGGGCTACGAGCAGTACTTC.